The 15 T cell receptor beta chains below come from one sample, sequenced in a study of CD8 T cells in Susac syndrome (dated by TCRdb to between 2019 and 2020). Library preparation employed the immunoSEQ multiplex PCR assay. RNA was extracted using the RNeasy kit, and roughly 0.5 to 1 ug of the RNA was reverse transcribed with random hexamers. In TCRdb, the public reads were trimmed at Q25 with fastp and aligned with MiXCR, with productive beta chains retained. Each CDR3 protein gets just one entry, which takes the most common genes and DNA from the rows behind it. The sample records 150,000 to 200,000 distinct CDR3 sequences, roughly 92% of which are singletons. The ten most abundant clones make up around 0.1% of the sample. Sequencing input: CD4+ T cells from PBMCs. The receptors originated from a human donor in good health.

The CDR3 spells CASSLGTGRSSYNEQFF. DNA for the CDR3: TGTGCCAGCAGCTTAGGGACCGGACGGAGCTCCTACAATGAGCAGTTCTTC. The chain couples TRBV11-3 to TRBJ2-1; D uncertain. CDR1 and CDR2 from the germline V gene are SGHNT and YENEEA. The CDR3 loop spans 17 amino acids. With 1 base removed from V and 0 bases from J, the gap between germline ends came to 13 bases.

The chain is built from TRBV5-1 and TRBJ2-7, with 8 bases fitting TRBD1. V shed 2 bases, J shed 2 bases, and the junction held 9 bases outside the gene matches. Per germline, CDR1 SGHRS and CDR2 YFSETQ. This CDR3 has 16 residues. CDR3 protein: CASSFETGGPPYEQYF. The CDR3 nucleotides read TGCGCCAGCAGCTTCGAAACAGGGGGTCCTCCCTACGAGCAGTACTTC.

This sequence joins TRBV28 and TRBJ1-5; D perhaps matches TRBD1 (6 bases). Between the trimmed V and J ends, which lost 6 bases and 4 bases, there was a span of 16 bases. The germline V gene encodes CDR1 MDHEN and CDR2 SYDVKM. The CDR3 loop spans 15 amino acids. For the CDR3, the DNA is TGTGCCAGCAGGCCCTCGGACAGACCAAATCAGCCCCAGCATTTT. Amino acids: CASRPSDRPNQPQHF.

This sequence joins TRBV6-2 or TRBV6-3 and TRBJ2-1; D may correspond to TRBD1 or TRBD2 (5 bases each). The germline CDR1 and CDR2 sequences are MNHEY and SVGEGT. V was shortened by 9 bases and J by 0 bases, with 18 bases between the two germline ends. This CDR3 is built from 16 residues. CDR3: CASPPGASSSYNEQFF. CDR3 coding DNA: TGTGCCAGTCCCCCCGGGGCTTCTAGCTCCTACAATGAGCAGTTCTTC.

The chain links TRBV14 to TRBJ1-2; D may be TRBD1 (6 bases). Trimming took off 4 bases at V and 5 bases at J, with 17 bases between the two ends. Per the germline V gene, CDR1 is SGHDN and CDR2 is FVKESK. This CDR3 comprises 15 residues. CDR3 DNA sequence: TGTGCCAGCAGCCCGCGGGGGGCCAACCGATATGGCTACACCTTC. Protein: CASSPRGANRYGYTF.

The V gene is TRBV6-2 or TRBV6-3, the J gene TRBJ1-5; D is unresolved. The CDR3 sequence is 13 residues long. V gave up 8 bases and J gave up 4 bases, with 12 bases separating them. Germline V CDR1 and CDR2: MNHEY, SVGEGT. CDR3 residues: CASARRLNQPQHF. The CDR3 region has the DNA TGTGCCAGCGCACGACGGCTAAATCAGCCCCAGCATTTT.

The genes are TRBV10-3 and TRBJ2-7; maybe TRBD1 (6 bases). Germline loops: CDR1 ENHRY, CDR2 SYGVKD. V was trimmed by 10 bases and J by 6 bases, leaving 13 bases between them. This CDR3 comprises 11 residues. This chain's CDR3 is CATGEGGEQYV. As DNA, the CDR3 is TGTGCCACCGGAGAAGGGGGCGAGCAGTACGTC.

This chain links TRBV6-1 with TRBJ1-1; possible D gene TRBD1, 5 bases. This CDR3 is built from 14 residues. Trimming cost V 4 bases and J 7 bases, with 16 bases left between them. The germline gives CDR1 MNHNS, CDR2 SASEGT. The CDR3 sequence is CASSASVRTFEAFF. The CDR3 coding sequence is TGTGCCAGCAGTGCCTCAGTACGGACATTTGAAGCTTTCTTT.

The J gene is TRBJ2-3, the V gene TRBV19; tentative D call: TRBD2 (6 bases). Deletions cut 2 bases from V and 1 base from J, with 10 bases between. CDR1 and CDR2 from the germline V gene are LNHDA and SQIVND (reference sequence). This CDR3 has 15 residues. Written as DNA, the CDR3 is TGTGCCAGTAGTATACGGCGGGGAGGCACAGATACGCAGTATTTT. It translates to CASSIRRGGTDTQYF.

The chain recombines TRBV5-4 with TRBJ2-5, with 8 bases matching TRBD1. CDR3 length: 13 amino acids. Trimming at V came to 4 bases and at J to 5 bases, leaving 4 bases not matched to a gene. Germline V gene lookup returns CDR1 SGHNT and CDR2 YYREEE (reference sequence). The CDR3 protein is CASSPWTGETQYF. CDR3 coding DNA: TGTGCCAGCAGCCCTTGGACAGGGGAGACCCAGTACTTC. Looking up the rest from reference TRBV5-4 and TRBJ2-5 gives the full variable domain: ETGVTQSPTHLIKTRGQQVTLRCSSQSGHNTVSWYQQALGQGPQFIFQYYREEENGRGNFPPRFSGLQFPNYSSELNVNALELDDSALYLCASSPWTGETQYFGPGTRLLVL.

As DNA, the CDR3 is TGTGCGTTCTCCGGGACAGGGTCTGGGAAGCAGTACTTC. Amino acids: CAFSGTGSGKQYF. The chain combines TRBV30 with TRBJ2-7; 9 nucleotides line up with TRBD1. This CDR3 is 13 amino acids long. Germline CDR1 and CDR2: GTSNPN and SVGIG (reference sequence).

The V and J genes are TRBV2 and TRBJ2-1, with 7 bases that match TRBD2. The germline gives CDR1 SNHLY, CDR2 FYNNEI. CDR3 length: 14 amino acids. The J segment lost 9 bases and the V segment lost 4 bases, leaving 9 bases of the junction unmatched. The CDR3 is CASSALRSGAEQFF. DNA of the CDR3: TGTGCCAGCAGTGCCTTGAGAAGCGGGGCTGAGCAGTTCTTC.

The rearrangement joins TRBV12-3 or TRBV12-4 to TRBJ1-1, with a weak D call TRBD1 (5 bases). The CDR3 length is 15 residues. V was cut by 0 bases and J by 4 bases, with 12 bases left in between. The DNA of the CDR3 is TGTGCCAGCAGTTTAGCGGGGGGGGTTGGCACTGAAGCTTTCTTT. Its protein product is CASSLAGGVGTEAFF.

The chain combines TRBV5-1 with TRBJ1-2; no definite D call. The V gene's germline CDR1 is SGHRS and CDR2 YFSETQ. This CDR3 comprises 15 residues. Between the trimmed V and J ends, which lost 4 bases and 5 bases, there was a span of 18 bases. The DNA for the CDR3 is TGCGCCAGCAGCCTGGGTGGAACCTCCTCATATGGCTACACCTTC. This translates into CASSLGGTSSYGYTF.

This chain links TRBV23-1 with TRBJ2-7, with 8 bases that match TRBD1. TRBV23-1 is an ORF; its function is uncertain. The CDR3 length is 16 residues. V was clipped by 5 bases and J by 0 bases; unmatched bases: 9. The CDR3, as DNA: TGCGCCAGCAGTGATCCTCACAGGGGGAACTCCTACGAGCAGTACGTC. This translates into CASSDPHRGNSYEQYV.